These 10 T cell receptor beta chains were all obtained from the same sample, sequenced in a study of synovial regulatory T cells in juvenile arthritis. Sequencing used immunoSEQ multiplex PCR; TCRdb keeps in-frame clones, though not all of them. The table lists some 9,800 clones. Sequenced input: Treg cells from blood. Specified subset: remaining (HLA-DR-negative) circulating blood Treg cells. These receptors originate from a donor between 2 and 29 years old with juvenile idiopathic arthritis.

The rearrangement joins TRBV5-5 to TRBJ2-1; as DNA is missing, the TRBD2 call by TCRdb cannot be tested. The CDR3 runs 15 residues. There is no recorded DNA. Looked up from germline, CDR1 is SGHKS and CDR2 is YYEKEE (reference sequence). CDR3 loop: CASSLTSGGSREQFF. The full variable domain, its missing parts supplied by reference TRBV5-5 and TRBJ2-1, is DAGVTQSPTHLIKTRGQQVTLRCSPISGHKSVSWYQQVLGQGPQFIFQYYEKEERGRGNFPDRFSARQFPNYSSELNVNALLLGDSALYLCASSLTSGGSREQFFGPGTRLTVL.

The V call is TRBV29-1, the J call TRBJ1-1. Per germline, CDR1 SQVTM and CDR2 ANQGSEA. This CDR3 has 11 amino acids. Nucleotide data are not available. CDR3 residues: CSVGMRTEAFF.

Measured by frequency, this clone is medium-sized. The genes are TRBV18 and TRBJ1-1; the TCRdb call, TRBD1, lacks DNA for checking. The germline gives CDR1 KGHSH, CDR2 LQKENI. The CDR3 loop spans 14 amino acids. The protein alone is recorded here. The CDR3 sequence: CASSPQGKNTEAFF.

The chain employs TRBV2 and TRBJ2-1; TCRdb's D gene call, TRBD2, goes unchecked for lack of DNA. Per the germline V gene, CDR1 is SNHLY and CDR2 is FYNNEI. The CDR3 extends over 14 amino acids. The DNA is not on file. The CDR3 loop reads CASSELDSGAEQFF. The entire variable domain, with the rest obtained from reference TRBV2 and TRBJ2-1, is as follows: EPEVTQTPSHQVTQMGQEVILRCVPISNHLYFYWYRQILGQKVEFLVSFYNNEISEKSEIFDDQFSVERPDGSNFTLKIRSTKLEDSAMYFCASSELDSGAEQFFGPGTRLTVL.

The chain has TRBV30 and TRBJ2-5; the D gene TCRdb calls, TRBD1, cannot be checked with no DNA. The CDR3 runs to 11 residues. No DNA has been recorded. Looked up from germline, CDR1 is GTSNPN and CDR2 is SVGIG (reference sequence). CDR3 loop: CAWKDKGEQYF.

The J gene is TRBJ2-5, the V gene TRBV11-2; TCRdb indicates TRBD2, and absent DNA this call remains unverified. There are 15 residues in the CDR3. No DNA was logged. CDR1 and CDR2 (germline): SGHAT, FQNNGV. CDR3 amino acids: CASSYSGGPSYEQYF.

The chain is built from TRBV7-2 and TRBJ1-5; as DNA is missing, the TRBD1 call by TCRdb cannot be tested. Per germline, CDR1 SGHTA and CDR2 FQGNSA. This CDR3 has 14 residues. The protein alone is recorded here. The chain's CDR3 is CASTTGNSNQPQHF.

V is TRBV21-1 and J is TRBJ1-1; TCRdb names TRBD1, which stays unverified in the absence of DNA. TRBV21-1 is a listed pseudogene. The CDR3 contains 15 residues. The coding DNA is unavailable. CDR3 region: CASGTGCCSGTEAFF.

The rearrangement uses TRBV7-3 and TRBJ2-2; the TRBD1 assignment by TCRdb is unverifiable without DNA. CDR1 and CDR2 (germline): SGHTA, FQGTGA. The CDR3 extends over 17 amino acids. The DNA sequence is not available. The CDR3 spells CASSPTRDIANTGELFF.

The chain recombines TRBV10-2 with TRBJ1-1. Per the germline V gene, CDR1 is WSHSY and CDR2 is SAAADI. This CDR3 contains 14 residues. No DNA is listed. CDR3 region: CASRRGQVNTEAFF.